This entry is about one TCR beta chain. One end of the junction varies from germline; a read error may be responsible. The entry originates in a study of blood T cell repertoires in COVID-19. Here immunoSEQ multiplex PCR was the method, and the copy in TCRdb shows in-frame clones only, minus some. The sample carries 78,000 or so clones, 82% recorded once. This CDR3 comprises 16 residues. Germline V CDR1 and CDR2: SSHAT, FNYEAQ (reference sequence). This chain connects TRBV7-7 to TRBJ1-3; 8 nucleotides line up with TRBD1. Material: peripheral blood. This clonotype was sampled from a man at least 80 years old with acute or convalescent COVID-19. The CDR3 sequence is CASSQGQAGSGNTIYF. In nucleotides, the CDR3 is TGTGCTAGCAGCCAGGGACAGGCTGGCTCTGGAAACACCATATATTTT.